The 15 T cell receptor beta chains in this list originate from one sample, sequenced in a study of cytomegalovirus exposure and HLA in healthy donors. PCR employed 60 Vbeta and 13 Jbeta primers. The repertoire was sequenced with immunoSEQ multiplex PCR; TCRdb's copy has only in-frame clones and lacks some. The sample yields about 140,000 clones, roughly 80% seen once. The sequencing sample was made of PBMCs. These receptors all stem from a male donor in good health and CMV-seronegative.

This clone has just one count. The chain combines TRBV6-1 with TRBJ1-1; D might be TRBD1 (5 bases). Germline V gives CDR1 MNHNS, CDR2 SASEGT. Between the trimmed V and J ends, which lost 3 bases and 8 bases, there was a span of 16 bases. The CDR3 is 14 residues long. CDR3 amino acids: CASSELTSRTEAFF. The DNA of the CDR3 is TGTGCCAGCAGTGAGCTCACGTCCCGGACAGAAGCTTTCTTT.

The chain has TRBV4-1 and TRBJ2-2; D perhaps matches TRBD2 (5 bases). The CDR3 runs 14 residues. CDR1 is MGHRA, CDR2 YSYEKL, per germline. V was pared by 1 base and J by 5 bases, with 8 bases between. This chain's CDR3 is CASSQVGVTGELFF. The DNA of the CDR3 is TGCGCCAGCAGCCAAGTCGGGGTTACCGGGGAGCTGTTTTTT.

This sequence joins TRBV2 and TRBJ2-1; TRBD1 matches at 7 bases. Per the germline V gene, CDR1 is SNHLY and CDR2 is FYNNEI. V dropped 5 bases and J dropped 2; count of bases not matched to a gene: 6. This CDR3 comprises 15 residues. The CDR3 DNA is TGTGCCAGCAGTAGAGGACAGGCCGCCTACAATGAGCAGTTCTTC. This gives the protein CASSRGQAAYNEQFF.

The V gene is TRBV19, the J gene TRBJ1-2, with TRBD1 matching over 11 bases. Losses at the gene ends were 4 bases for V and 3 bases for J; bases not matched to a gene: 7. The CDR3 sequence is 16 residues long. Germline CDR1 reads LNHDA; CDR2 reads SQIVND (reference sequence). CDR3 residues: CASSTWTGGADYGYTF. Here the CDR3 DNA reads TGTGCCAGTAGTACATGGACAGGGGGCGCGGACTATGGCTACACCTTC.

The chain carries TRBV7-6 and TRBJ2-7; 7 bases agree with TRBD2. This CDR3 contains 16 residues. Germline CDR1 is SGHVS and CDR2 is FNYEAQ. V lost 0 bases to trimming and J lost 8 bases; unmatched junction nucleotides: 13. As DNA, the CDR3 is TGTGCCAGCAGCTTAGCCACCGGGAGGCCCGATAACAAGCAGTACTTC. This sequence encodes CASSLATGRPDNKQYF.

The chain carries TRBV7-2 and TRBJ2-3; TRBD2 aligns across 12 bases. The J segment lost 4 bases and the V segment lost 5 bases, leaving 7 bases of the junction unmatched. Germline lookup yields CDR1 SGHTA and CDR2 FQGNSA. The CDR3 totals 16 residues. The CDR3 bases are TGTGCCAGCAGCGTCCTAGCGGGGGGGCCTTCAGATACGCAGTATTTT. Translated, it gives CASSVLAGGPSDTQYF. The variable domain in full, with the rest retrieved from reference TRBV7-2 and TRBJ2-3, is GAGVSQSPSNKVTEKGKDVELRCDPISGHTALYWYRQSLGQGLEFLIYFQGNSAPDKSGLPSDRFSAERTGGSVSTLTIQRTQQEDSAVYLCASSVLAGGPSDTQYFGPGTRLTVL.

CDR3 coding DNA: TGTGCCAGCAGTTGGACTAGCGGGGGGGCTCACAATGAGCAGTTCTTC. This gives the protein CASSWTSGGAHNEQFF. V gene TRBV2 combines with J gene TRBJ2-1, with 15 bases lining up with TRBD2. The CDR3 covers 16 residues. Germline loops: CDR1 SNHLY, CDR2 FYNNEI. The trim removed 5 bases at V and 5 bases at J, leaving 4 bases unmatched.

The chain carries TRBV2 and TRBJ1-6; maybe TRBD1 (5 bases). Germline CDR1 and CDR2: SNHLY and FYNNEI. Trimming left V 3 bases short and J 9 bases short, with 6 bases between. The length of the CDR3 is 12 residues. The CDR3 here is CASSEGGSPLHF. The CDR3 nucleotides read TGTGCCAGCAGTGAGGGGGGTTCACCCCTCCACTTT.

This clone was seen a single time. CDR3 sequence: CASSLGQKDGYTF. The CDR3 DNA sequence: TGTGCCAGCAGCTTAGGACAGAAGGATGGCTACACCTTC. The genes are TRBV7-8 and TRBJ1-2, with D perhaps matching TRBD1 (5 bases). Germline V gene data show CDR1 as SGHVS and CDR2 as FQNEAQ. This CDR3 is built from 13 residues. With 1 base removed from V and 6 bases from J, the gap between germline ends came to 9 bases.

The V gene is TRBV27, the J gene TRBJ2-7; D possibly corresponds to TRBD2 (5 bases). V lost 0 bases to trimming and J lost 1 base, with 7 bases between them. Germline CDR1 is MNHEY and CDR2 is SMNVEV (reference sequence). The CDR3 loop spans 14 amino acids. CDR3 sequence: CASSLSAASYEQYF. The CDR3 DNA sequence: TGTGCCAGCAGTTTATCAGCGGCTTCCTACGAGCAGTACTTC.

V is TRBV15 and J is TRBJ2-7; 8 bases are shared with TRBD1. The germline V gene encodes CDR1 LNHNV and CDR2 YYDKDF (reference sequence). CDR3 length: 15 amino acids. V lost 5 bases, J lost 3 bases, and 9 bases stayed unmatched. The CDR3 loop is CATSADRASSYEQYF. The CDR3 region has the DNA TGTGCCACCAGCGCGGACAGGGCAAGTAGCTACGAGCAGTACTTC. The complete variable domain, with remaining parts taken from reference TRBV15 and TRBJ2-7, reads DAMVIQNPRYQVTQFGKPVTLSCSQTLNHNVMYWYQQKSSQAPKLLFHYYDKDFNNEADTPDNFQSRRPNTSFCFLDIRSPGLGDTAMYLCATSADRASSYEQYFGPGTRLTVT.

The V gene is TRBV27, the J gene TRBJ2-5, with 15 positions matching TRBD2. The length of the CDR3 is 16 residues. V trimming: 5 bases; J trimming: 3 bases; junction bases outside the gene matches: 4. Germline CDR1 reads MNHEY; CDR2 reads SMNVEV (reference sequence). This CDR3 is CASSPGLAGGKETQYF. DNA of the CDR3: TGTGCCAGCAGTCCCGGACTAGCGGGAGGGAAAGAGACCCAGTACTTC.

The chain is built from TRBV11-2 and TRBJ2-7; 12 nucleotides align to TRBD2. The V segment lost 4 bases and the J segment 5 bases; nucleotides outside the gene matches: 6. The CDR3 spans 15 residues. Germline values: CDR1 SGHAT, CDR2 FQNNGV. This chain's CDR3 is CASSSTSGSGNEQYF. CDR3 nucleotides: TGTGCCAGCAGCTCGACTAGCGGGAGCGGTAACGAGCAGTACTTC.

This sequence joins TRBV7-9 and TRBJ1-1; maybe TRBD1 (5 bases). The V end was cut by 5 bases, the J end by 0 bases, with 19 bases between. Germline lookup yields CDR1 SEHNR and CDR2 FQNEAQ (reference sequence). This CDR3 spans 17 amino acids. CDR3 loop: CASSRRGLTPMNTEAFF. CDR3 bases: TGTGCCAGCAGCCGTAGGGGCTTGACACCGATGAACACTGAAGCTTTCTTT.

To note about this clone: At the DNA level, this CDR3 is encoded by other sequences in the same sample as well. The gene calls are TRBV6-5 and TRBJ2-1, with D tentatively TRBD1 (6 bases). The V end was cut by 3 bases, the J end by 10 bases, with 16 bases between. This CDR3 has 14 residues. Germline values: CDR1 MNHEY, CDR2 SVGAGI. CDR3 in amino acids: CASSYRDTPHEQFF. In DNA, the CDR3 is TGTGCCAGCAGTTATCGGGACACGCCTCACGAGCAGTTCTTC.